These 30 T cell receptor beta chains were all obtained from the same sample, sequenced in a study of T cell changes during pregnancy in multiple sclerosis. Method: immunoSEQ multiplex PCR; TCRdb's copy keeps in-frame clones and lacks some. The sample lists more than 95,000 clones, around nine tenths occurring once. The sequenced sample was peripheral blood, obtained after pregnancy. These receptors all come from a female donor with multiple sclerosis, enrolled in a pregnancy study.

V and J are TRBV4-2 and TRBJ2-7; 7 bases match TRBD1. This CDR3 is built from 14 residues. The germline CDR1 and CDR2 sequences are LGHNA and YNFKEQ. Germline trimming cut 4 bases from V and 3 bases from J; bases unmatched to any gene: 6. For the CDR3, the DNA is TGTGCCAGCAGCCCCCGACAGGGACACTACGAGCAGTACTTC. This sequence encodes CASSPRQGHYEQYF.

The chain links TRBV18 to TRBJ1-1; tentatively, D is TRBD1 (6 bases). The CDR3 length is 13 residues. The V gene lost 3 bases and the J gene lost 4 bases, with 9 bases spanning the gap. CDR1 is KGHSH, CDR2 LQKENI, per germline. The CDR3 spells CASSPGQSTEAFF. The CDR3, as DNA: TGTGCCAGCTCACCCGGACAGTCCACTGAAGCTTTCTTT.

V is TRBV5-5 and J is TRBJ1-4; D is uncertain. The CDR3 is made up of 16 amino acids. Trimming pared 0 bases from V and 0 bases from J, leaving 9 bases between. Germline assignment: CDR1 SGHKS and CDR2 YYEKEE (reference sequence). CDR3: CASSLGAMATNEKLFF. CDR3 sequence (DNA): TGTGCCAGCAGCTTGGGCGCGATGGCAACTAATGAAAAACTGTTTTTT.

The chain employs TRBV27 and TRBJ2-7, with 7 bases fitting TRBD1. The CDR3 extends over 16 amino acids. Germline CDR1 MNHEY, CDR2 SMNVEV (reference sequence). Germline trimming cut 6 bases from V and 3 bases from J; bases unmatched to any gene: 14. CDR3 region: CASSPLVGQSYYEQYF. In DNA form, the CDR3 reads TGTGCCAGCAGCCCACTAGTGGGACAGTCTTACTACGAGCAGTACTTC.

This clone was detected a few times. The chain employs TRBV28 and TRBJ2-2, with TRBD1 matching over 8 bases. The CDR3 consists of 16 residues. Germline trimming cut 5 bases from V and 3 bases from J; bases unmatched to any gene: 8. Germline V lookup: CDR1 MDHEN, CDR2 SYDVKM. The CDR3, as DNA: TGTGCCAGCAGTCACGACAGGGGCGGGGACACCGGGGAGCTGTTTTTT. It specifies CASSHDRGGDTGELFF.

The V call is TRBV19, the J call TRBJ1-2; D might be TRBD1 (5 bases). The ends were cut back, 7 bases at V and 4 bases at J, with 10 bases in the middle. CDR3 length equals 12 residues. Looked up from germline, CDR1 is LNHDA and CDR2 is SQIVND (reference sequence). The CDR3 protein is CASKGGVYGYTF. The CDR3 DNA follows: TGTGCCAGTAAAGGAGGGGTCTATGGCTACACCTTC. The full variable domain, its missing parts supplied by reference TRBV19 and TRBJ1-2, is DGGITQSPKYLFRKEGQNVTLSCEQNLNHDAMYWYRQDPGQGLRLIYYSQIVNDFQKGDIAEGYSVSREKKESFPLTVTSAQKNPTAFYLCASKGGVYGYTFGSGTRLTVV.

This chain joins TRBV2 and TRBJ2-2; 13 nucleotides match TRBD2. Germline V gives CDR1 SNHLY, CDR2 FYNNEI. Trimming took 5 bases from V and 7 from J; bases not matched to a gene: 4. The CDR3 runs to 15 residues. The CDR3 is CASSRLAGGYGELFF. CDR3 DNA: TGTGCCAGCAGTAGACTAGCGGGGGGCTACGGGGAGCTGTTTTTT. The variable domain in full, completed from reference TRBV2 and TRBJ2-2, reads EPEVTQTPSHQVTQMGQEVILRCVPISNHLYFYWYRQILGQKVEFLVSFYNNEISEKSEIFDDQFSVERPDGSNFTLKIRSTKLEDSAMYFCASSRLAGGYGELFFGEGSRLTVL.

The rearrangement uses TRBV19 and TRBJ1-1; TRBD1 aligns across 7 bases. This CDR3 region has 14 residues. Germline V gene sequence: CDR1 LNHDA, CDR2 SQIVND (reference sequence). Trimming cost V 3 bases and J 9 bases; bases outside gene matches: 10. The CDR3 reads CASSIPPPGGQAFF. For the CDR3, the DNA is TGTGCCAGTAGTATCCCCCCGCCAGGGGGGCAAGCTTTCTTT.

The chain is built from TRBV7-9 and TRBJ2-7, with TRBD1 as a possible D gene (5 bases). CDR1 SEHNR and CDR2 FQNEAQ come from the germline V gene (reference sequence). Trimming removed 4 bases from V and 6 bases from J, with 10 bases in between. This CDR3 has 12 amino acids. This CDR3 reads CASSSPRAEQYF. For the CDR3, the DNA is TGTGCCAGCAGCTCCCCCAGGGCCGAGCAGTACTTC.

The chain links TRBV7-6 to TRBJ1-3, with 7 positions matching TRBD1. The ends lost 1 base at V and 0 bases at J; junction bases unmatched: 6. The CDR3 is made up of 17 amino acids. Germline CDR1 is SGHVS and CDR2 is FNYEAQ. CDR3 nucleotide sequence: TGTGCCAGCAGCTTAGGGGACAGTAGGATCTCTGGAAACACCATATATTTT. Protein: CASSLGDSRISGNTIYF.

The chain joins TRBV7-3 to TRBJ1-1; 10 bases agree with TRBD1. The V and J ends lost 5 bases and 5 bases, in that order; junction bases with no gene match: 11. The CDR3 runs to 16 residues. Germline V CDR1 and CDR2: SGHTA, FQGTGA. The CDR3 here is CASSLGTGASRTEAFF. The CDR3 nucleotides are TGTGCCAGCAGCCTAGGGACAGGGGCGAGTAGGACTGAAGCTTTCTTT.

The chain has TRBV28 and TRBJ2-3; possibly TRBD2 for D (6 bases). CDR1 and CDR2 (germline): MDHEN, SYDVKM. The V end lost 7 bases, the J end lost 6 bases, and 17 bases lay between the germline ends. The CDR3 length is 14 residues. This chain's CDR3 is CASTAIGGPDTQYF. In nucleotides, the CDR3 is TGTGCCAGCACCGCGATTGGAGGGCCGGATACGCAGTATTTT.

The chain couples TRBV5-8 to TRBJ1-1; unclear D gene. The germline V gene encodes CDR1 SGHTS and CDR2 YDEGEE. V was pared by 0 bases and J by 0 bases, with 3 bases between. The CDR3 has 13 residues. In nucleotides, the CDR3 is TGTGCCAGCAGCTTGGACATGAACACTGAAGCTTTCTTT. Translated: CASSLDMNTEAFF.

This chain links TRBV7-2 with TRBJ2-1, with 7 bases lining up with TRBD1. The J segment lost 4 bases and the V segment lost 5 bases, leaving 8 bases of the junction unmatched. Germline V gives CDR1 SGHTA, CDR2 FQGNSA. The CDR3 length is 15 residues. CDR3 sequence: CASSRKGTDYNEQFF. CDR3 in DNA: TGTGCCAGCAGCCGAAAAGGGACAGATTACAATGAGCAGTTCTTC. Full variable domain (missing parts from reference TRBV7-2 and TRBJ2-1): GAGVSQSPSNKVTEKGKDVELRCDPISGHTALYWYRQSLGQGLEFLIYFQGNSAPDKSGLPSDRFSAERTGGSVSTLTIQRTQQEDSAVYLCASSRKGTDYNEQFFGPGTRLTVL.

The J gene is TRBJ2-1, the V gene TRBV19; 8 bases agree with TRBD2. CDR1 is LNHDA and CDR2 is SQIVND in the germline V gene (reference sequence). V lost 3 bases and J lost 10; bases outside the gene matches: 8. The CDR3 is 14 residues long. The CDR3 is CASSIEREPREQFF. In DNA, the CDR3 is TGTGCCAGTAGTATCGAGCGGGAGCCCCGGGAGCAGTTCTTC.

J is TRBJ2-5 and V is TRBV4-3; 7 bases are shared with TRBD1. Germline CDR1 is LGHNA and CDR2 is YSLEER. The CDR3 loop spans 16 amino acids. Unmatched junction bases numbered 9, after V lost 0 bases and J lost 5 bases. This CDR3 is CASSQDRGSGSETQYF. The CDR3 DNA is TGCGCCAGCAGCCAAGACAGGGGGAGCGGTAGTGAGACCCAGTACTTC.

The genes are TRBV6-1 and TRBJ2-2, with D possibly being TRBD1 (9 bases). Germline CDR1 MNHNS, CDR2 SASEGT. The CDR3 length is 18 residues. Trimming shortened V by 2 bases and J by 6 bases, and 22 bases separated the two germline ends. The CDR3 sequence is CASSEFGGGTGRPGELFF. CDR3 nucleotides: TGTGCCAGCAGTGAATTTGGCGGGGGGACAGGGAGGCCCGGGGAGCTGTTTTTT.

In its sample, this clone was seen once. The chain carries TRBV5-1 and TRBJ2-1, with 7 nucleotides matching TRBD2. The CDR3 consists of 15 residues. Germline CDR1 reads SGHRS; CDR2 reads YFSETQ. J was trimmed by 5 bases and V by 4 bases; bases with no gene match: 9. CDR3 DNA: TGCGCCAGCAGCGCACTGGGGGGGAGGAACAATGAGCAGTTCTTC. Its translation: CASSALGGRNNEQFF.

This clone was observed once. The J gene is TRBJ1-1, the V gene TRBV6-1, with D perhaps matching TRBD1 (5 bases). Germline V lookup: CDR1 MNHNS, CDR2 SASEGT. This CDR3 has 10 amino acids. The V end was cut by 6 bases, the J end by 10 bases, with 9 bases between. The CDR3 loop reads CASRQGVAFF. DNA of the CDR3: TGTGCCAGCAGGCAGGGCGTAGCTTTCTTT.

V and J are TRBV5-1 and TRBJ2-5; TRBD1 matches at 9 bases. The V gene end was trimmed by 4 bases and the J gene end by 5 bases; junction bases not matched to a gene: 9. CDR1 is SGHRS and CDR2 is YFSETQ in the germline V gene. The CDR3 has 15 residues. The CDR3 bases are TGCGCCAGCAGCCCCGGGACAGGGAGTAGGGAGACCCAGTACTTC. Amino acids: CASSPGTGSRETQYF.

The rearrangement links TRBV7-2 to TRBJ2-1; TRBD2 matches at 10 bases. With 1 base clipped from V and 7 bases from J, the junction kept 4 bases outside the gene matches. The V gene's germline CDR1 is SGHTA and CDR2 FQGNSA. The CDR3 is 15 residues long. This CDR3 reads CASSLGSGGANEQFF. CDR3 sequence (DNA): TGTGCCAGCAGCTTAGGGAGCGGGGGGGCGAATGAGCAGTTCTTC.

The chain links TRBV7-8 to TRBJ1-2; 8 nucleotides line up with TRBD1. This CDR3 has 16 residues. Trimming took 1 base from V and 3 from J; bases not matched to a gene: 7. Germline CDR1 SGHVS, CDR2 FQNEAQ. The CDR3 sequence is CASSLVARGPHYGYTF. The CDR3 coding sequence is TGTGCCAGCAGCTTAGTAGCCAGGGGGCCTCACTATGGCTACACCTTC.

There are a few counts of this clone. As DNA, the CDR3 is TGTGCCAGCAGGTCGGACAGGGGGAGTTTGGATGGCTACACCTTC. It codes for CASRSDRGSLDGYTF. The V gene is TRBV2, the J gene TRBJ1-2; 10 bases agree with TRBD1. Per the germline V gene, CDR1 is SNHLY and CDR2 is FYNNEI. V lost 6 bases to trimming and J lost 6 bases; unmatched junction nucleotides: 10. This CDR3 is 15 amino acids long. Variable domain in full (rest from reference TRBV2 and TRBJ1-2): EPEVTQTPSHQVTQMGQEVILRCVPISNHLYFYWYRQILGQKVEFLVSFYNNEISEKSEIFDDQFSVERPDGSNFTLKIRSTKLEDSAMYFCASRSDRGSLDGYTFGSGTRLTVV.

V and J are TRBV7-8 and TRBJ2-7; D gene uncertain. Germline assignment: CDR1 SGHVS and CDR2 FQNEAQ. V dropped 1 base and J dropped 0 bases, with 10 bases sitting between them. CDR3 size: 15 residues. The CDR3 coding sequence is TGTGCCAGCAGCTTAGTTCTCGGAGTCTCCTACGAGCAGTACTTC. It yields the protein CASSLVLGVSYEQYF. Complete variable domain (other parts from reference TRBV7-8 and TRBJ2-7): GAGVSQSPRYKVAKRGQDVALRCDPISGHVSLFWYQQALGQGPEFLTYFQNEAQLDKSGLPSDRFFAERPEGSVSTLKIQRTQQEDSAVYLCASSLVLGVSYEQYFGPGTRLTVT.

V gene TRBV6-6 combines with J gene TRBJ1-6, with 7 bases aligning to TRBD1. Trimming removed 5 bases from V and 7 bases from J; junction bases left unmatched: 8. Germline V gene lookup returns CDR1 MNHNY and CDR2 SVGAGI (reference sequence). CDR3 length: 15 amino acids. The CDR3 here is CASSQLDRTNSPLHF. The CDR3, as DNA: TGTGCCAGCAGTCAATTGGACAGGACGAATTCACCCCTCCACTTT.

The chain couples TRBV18 to TRBJ1-2; TRBD1 might be the D (6 bases). Germline CDR1 and CDR2: KGHSH and LQKENI. V dropped 2 bases and J dropped 6 bases, with 13 bases sitting between them. This CDR3 is built from 14 residues. The DNA for the CDR3 is TGTGCCAGCTCACCAGTACAGGGAGGGAATGGCTACACCTTC. Amino acids: CASSPVQGGNGYTF.

This clone appeared once. The J gene is TRBJ2-7, the V gene TRBV18; 9 bases match TRBD2. CDR3 length equals 15 residues. V dropped 3 bases and J dropped 8; count of bases not matched to a gene: 11. Germline V lookup: CDR1 KGHSH, CDR2 LQKENI. For the CDR3, the DNA is TGTGCCAGCTCACCGGTGCGGGAGGGAGGTACGAAGCAGTACTTC. This translates into CASSPVREGGTKQYF.

In DNA, the CDR3 is TGTGCCAGCAGCTTTAGGGACAGGGGCCCAGATACGCAGTATTTT. Translation gives CASSFRDRGPDTQYF. The chain is built from TRBV7-9 and TRBJ2-3, with 10 nucleotides matching TRBD1. In germline, CDR1 is SEHNR, CDR2 FQNEAQ (reference sequence). CDR3 length: 15 amino acids. Trimming took 3 bases from V and 4 from J; bases not matched to a gene: 4. Looking up the rest from reference TRBV7-9 and TRBJ2-3 gives the full variable domain: DTGVSQNPRHKITKRGQNVTFRCDPISEHNRLYWYRQTLGQGPEFLTYFQNEAQLEKSRLLSDRFSAERPKGSFSTLEIQRTEQGDSAMYLCASSFRDRGPDTQYFGPGTRLTVL.

This clone has only one observation. The chain couples TRBV19 to TRBJ1-1, with 8 bases that match TRBD1. CDR1 and CDR2 (germline): LNHDA, SQIVND (reference sequence). The CDR3 covers 14 residues. Trimming removed 5 bases from V and 2 bases from J; junction bases left unmatched: 4. CDR3 DNA: TGTGCCAGTAGTGACAGGGGAGGTAACACTGAAGCTTTCTTT. Its translation: CASSDRGGNTEAFF.

The rearrangement links TRBV25-1 to TRBJ1-4; D possibly corresponds to TRBD1 (6 bases). Germline V CDR1 and CDR2: MGHDK, SYGVNS. V was shortened by 4 bases and J by 0 bases, with 9 bases between the two germline ends. The CDR3 is made up of 15 amino acids. CDR3 loop: CASSVTGPTNEKLFF. As DNA, the CDR3 is TGTGCCAGCAGTGTAACAGGGCCAACTAATGAAAAACTGTTTTTT.